The rows below give T cell receptor beta chains drawn from one sample of a study of T cell changes during pregnancy in multiple sclerosis. Sequenced by immunoSEQ multiplex PCR; TCRdb stores in-frame clones only, minus some. The repertoire holds roughly 49,000 clones, with around 91% as singletons. The sequenced sample was CD4+ T cells from peripheral blood mononuclear cells, obtained in the second trimester of pregnancy. These receptors were taken from a female donor in good health, enrolled as a control in a pregnancy study. The CDR3 runs from the conserved cysteine through the conserved F or W. The order of the fields is V gene, CDR3 protein.

TRBV4-2	CASSQGSGAASDTQYF
TRBV29-1	CSVGGEEASVF
TRBV14	CASSQEGLSNTGELFF
TRBV4-1	CASSHGADRVIGGYTF
TRBV4-3	CASSQGGGGDTEAFF
TRBV29-1	CSVDAGGWGTGELFF
TRBV5-5	CASSGLRRGGGETQYF
TRBV4-3	CASSQDPGGRDYGYTF
TRBV5-4	CASSLQGSVTGELFF
TRBV11-2	CASARGQETQYF
TRBV7-6	CASSPDDRGYGYTF
TRBV5-4	CASSLGRDDTDTQYF
TRBV19	CASSIGTGQGNEKLFF
TRBV15	CATSKKSQGAEKLFF
TRBV27	CASTLEGREQYF
TRBV15	CATSSEGTGVYGYTF
TRBV5-1	CASSLELEGTQYF
TRBV6-4	CASSASQNQPQHF
TRBV6-6	CASSTTGFNYGYTF
TRBV19	CATRGAQGRTGELFF
TRBV11-2	CASSFPGLSYEQYF
TRBV7-3	CASSLLGAYNSPLHF
TRBV27	CASSLQGYYGYTF
TRBV6-5	CASSRGYEQYF
TRBV30	CAWKAGRNTEAFF
TRBV7-2	CASSQGVHYGYTF
TRBV5-1	CASSLGRGYTDTQYF
TRBV4-1	CASSQEPGVEAQYF
TRBV19	CASTPSAYNYGYTF
TRBV2	CASSDDGADTQYF
TRBV9	CASSGTGVGAEAFF
TRBV9	CASSVDGDNYGYTF
TRBV7-8	CASSAALRESGNTIYF
TRBV19	CASALRGDPDTQYF
TRBV30	CAWSRDRGAYEQYF
TRBV29-1	CSVDAAGAGETQYF
TRBV6-1	CASMADRGVYEQYF
TRBV27	CASSLWSSFNTDTQYF
TRBV5-5	CASSLQAGATNEQYF
TRBV19	CASSRTGLYGYTF